The next 23 T cell receptor beta chains were all read from a single sample in a study of blood T cell repertoires in COVID-19. Measured with immunoSEQ multiplex PCR; TCRdb has only the in-frame clones, and not every one. The table includes tens of thousands of clones, approximately 80% detected once. Source material: peripheral blood. Every receptor here comes from a man aged 70 or older with COVID-19, enrolled during active disease.

The chain combines TRBV2 with TRBJ1-3; D remains unclear. CDR3 size: 16 residues. CDR1 and CDR2 from the germline V gene are SNHLY and FYNNEI. The V end lost 4 bases, the J end lost 1 base, and 14 bases lay between the germline ends. The CDR3 here is CASSANREVSGNTIYF. DNA for the CDR3: TGTGCCAGCAGTGCGAATCGGGAGGTATCTGGAAACACCATATATTTT.

This clone came up a few times. The chain combines TRBV19 with TRBJ1-3, with D maybe TRBD1 (5 bases). In germline, CDR1 is LNHDA, CDR2 SQIVND (reference sequence). Trimming pared 3 bases from V and 0 bases from J, leaving 12 bases between. This CDR3 has 16 amino acids. The CDR3 loop reads CASSIPGFGSGNTIYF. CDR3 bases: TGTGCCAGTAGTATCCCAGGGTTCGGCTCTGGAAACACCATATATTTT.

In its sample, this clone was seen once. This chain joins TRBV27 and TRBJ1-1; D perhaps matches TRBD1 (5 bases). The CDR3 runs to 15 residues. V lost 3 bases and J 1 base, leaving 12 bases between the germline ends. Germline CDR1 MNHEY, CDR2 SMNVEV (reference sequence). The CDR3 sequence: CASSFYGGENTEAFF. The CDR3 DNA is TGTGCCAGCAGTTTCTATGGAGGGGAGAACACTGAAGCTTTCTTT.

The chain carries TRBV15 and TRBJ2-3, with TRBD2 identical over 9 bases. With 3 bases clipped from V and 6 bases from J, the junction kept 4 bases outside the gene matches. CDR1 and CDR2 (germline): LNHNV, YYDKDF (reference sequence). This CDR3 region has 14 residues. Here the CDR3 DNA reads TGTGCCACCAGCAGGCGGGAGGGCCATGATACGCAGTATTTT. Translated: CATSRREGHDTQYF.

This chain joins TRBV5-1 and TRBJ2-3, with TRBD1 identical over 10 bases. There are 16 residues in the CDR3. V shed 3 bases and J 1 base; nucleotides not matched to a gene: 5. The germline gives CDR1 SGHRS, CDR2 YFSETQ. CDR3 in amino acids: CASSSPTGGRTDTQYF. CDR3 sequence (DNA): TGCGCCAGCAGCTCGCCGACAGGGGGCCGCACAGATACGCAGTATTTT. Together with reference TRBV5-1 and TRBJ2-3, the CDR3 gives the full variable domain: KAGVTQTPRYLIKTRGQQVTLSCSPISGHRSVSWYQQTPGQGLQFLFEYFSETQRNKGNFPGRFSGRQFSNSRSEMNVSTLELGDSALYLCASSSPTGGRTDTQYFGPGTRLTVL.

Only a few counts were recorded for this clone. The chain joins TRBV18 to TRBJ1-3; 7 nucleotides agree with TRBD1. The CDR3 runs 17 residues. Germline trimming cut 0 bases from V and 4 bases from J; bases unmatched to any gene: 9. Germline loops: CDR1 KGHSH, CDR2 LQKENI. CDR3 residues: CASSPPRTGSMGNTIYF. The CDR3 DNA follows: TGTGCCAGCTCACCACCCAGGACAGGCTCGATGGGAAACACCATATATTTT.

This sequence joins TRBV10-3 and TRBJ1-1, with D perhaps TRBD1 (6 bases). CDR1 and CDR2 from the germline V gene are ENHRY and SYGVKD. The CDR3 has 16 residues. Trimming took 4 bases from V and 1 from J, leaving 16 bases between them. CDR3 residues: CAISVGTGLRNTEAFF. CDR3 in DNA: TGTGCCATCAGTGTCGGAACAGGGTTGAGGAACACTGAAGCTTTCTTT.

This clone has only a few counts. V and J are TRBV29-1 and TRBJ1-2; 7 bases line up with TRBD1. This CDR3 has 16 residues. The germline gives CDR1 SQVTM, CDR2 ANQGSEA. V was pared by 7 bases and J by 3 bases, with 17 bases of the junction left unmatched. CDR3 sequence: CSAGGGQAPPYYGYTF. CDR3 coding DNA: TGCAGCGCCGGGGGTGGACAGGCTCCCCCATACTATGGCTACACCTTC.

The chain recombines TRBV7-2 with TRBJ2-3; a possible D gene is TRBD2 (6 bases). Germline CDR1 reads SGHTA; CDR2 reads FQGNSA. Trimming shortened V by 4 bases and J by 4 bases, and 12 bases separated the two germline ends. The CDR3 sequence is 14 residues long. The DNA for the CDR3 is TGTGCCAGCAGCTCCGGAGGGCGGGCAGATACGCAGTATTTT. This encodes CASSSGGRADTQYF.

The genes are TRBV11-3 and TRBJ1-1; possibly TRBD1 for D (5 bases). V gave up 2 bases and J gave up 7 bases, with 8 bases separating them. This CDR3 contains 12 residues. Per the germline V gene, CDR1 is SGHNT and CDR2 is YENEEA. The chain's CDR3 is CASSLFQGEAFF. CDR3 bases: TGTGCCAGCAGCTTATTCCAGGGTGAAGCTTTCTTT.

The J gene is TRBJ2-1, the V gene TRBV24-1; 14 bases are a match to TRBD2. This CDR3 region has 16 residues. The trim removed 3 bases at V and 7 bases at J, leaving 4 bases unmatched. Germline V lookup: CDR1 KGHDR, CDR2 SFDVKD. The CDR3 coding sequence is TGTGCCACCAGTGATGGGACTAGCGGGAGAAGGAATGAGCAGTTCTTC. Protein sequence: CATSDGTSGRRNEQFF.

This clone was seen ten or more times. The V gene is TRBV7-2, the J gene TRBJ2-7; 8 nucleotides align to TRBD1. Trimming cost V 5 bases and J 6 bases; bases outside gene matches: 9. The CDR3 is 14 residues long. CDR1 SGHTA and CDR2 FQGNSA come from the germline V gene. CDR3 in DNA: TGTGCCAGCAGCCACCCCGGACAGGGTGGCGAGCAGTACTTC. Protein sequence: CASSHPGQGGEQYF.

This chain links TRBV10-2 with TRBJ1-2; TRBD1 matches at 7 bases. V lost 10 bases, J lost 4 bases, and 9 bases stayed unmatched. CDR3 length equals 13 residues. CDR1 and CDR2 from the germline V gene are WSHSY and SAAADI. CDR3 sequence: CATRDSSFYGYTF. The CDR3 nucleotides read TGCGCCACTAGGGACAGCTCTTTCTATGGCTACACCTTC.

V usage is TRBV4-1 and J usage is TRBJ2-7, with 9 bases aligning to TRBD1. Per germline, CDR1 MGHRA and CDR2 YSYEKL. Trimming removed 0 bases from V and 6 bases from J; junction bases left unmatched: 6. The CDR3 runs 15 residues. The CDR3 coding sequence is TGCGCCAGCAGCCAAGAGGAGGGACAGGGACGCGAGCAGTACTTC. It encodes CASSQEEGQGREQYF.

This clone has a handful of counts. The J gene is TRBJ2-3, the V gene TRBV4-3; maybe TRBD2 (5 bases). This CDR3 has 17 residues. From germline, CDR1 is LGHNA and CDR2 YSLEER. The germline V and J ends were trimmed by 1 base and 1 base, with 15 bases remaining between them. The CDR3: CASSQAPLAGGTDTQYF. The CDR3 nucleotides are TGCGCCAGCAGCCAAGCCCCCCTAGCCGGGGGCACAGATACGCAGTATTTT.

The V and J genes are TRBV7-2 and TRBJ2-5; 8 bases fit TRBD2. Trimming cost V 4 bases and J 4 bases; bases outside gene matches: 5. Per the germline V gene, CDR1 is SGHTA and CDR2 is FQGNSA. The CDR3 runs to 14 residues. The CDR3 bases are TGTGCCAGCAGCTCCTGGGCGGGGGGAGAGACCCAGTACTTC. Protein product: CASSSWAGGETQYF.

CDR3 in DNA: TGTGCCAGCAGCTTCCCCGGGGGACTAGCGGGTACCTCGGATACGCAGTATTTT. As protein: CASSFPGGLAGTSDTQYF. V is TRBV5-4 and J is TRBJ2-3; 12 nucleotides agree with TRBD2. CDR1 and CDR2 (germline): SGHNT, YYREEE (reference sequence). The CDR3 totals 18 residues. V lost 2 bases, J lost 6 bases, and 13 bases stayed unmatched. Supplemented by reference TRBV5-4 and TRBJ2-3, the full variable domain reads ETGVTQSPTHLIKTRGQQVTLRCSSQSGHNTVSWYQQALGQGPQFIFQYYREEENGRGNFPPRFSGLQFPNYSSELNVNALELDDSALYLCASSFPGGLAGTSDTQYFGPGTRLTVL.

The table lists this clone with a few counts. The gene calls are TRBV7-2 and TRBJ2-6; D gene uncertain. Germline V gives CDR1 SGHTA, CDR2 FQGNSA. The CDR3 runs to 16 residues. The V end lost 2 bases, the J end lost 9 bases, and 17 bases lay between the germline ends. The chain's CDR3 is CASSLNQLGGGNVLTF. The CDR3 DNA reads TGTGCCAGCAGCTTAAATCAGCTCGGCGGCGGCAACGTCCTGACTTTC.

This clone was counted once. The CDR3 DNA reads TGTGCCAGCAGCTTAGGCGGTTACGACACTGAAGCTTTCTTT. It codes for CASSLGGYDTEAFF. The J gene is TRBJ1-1, the V gene TRBV7-2, with D hard to call. Germline CDR1 and CDR2: SGHTA and FQGNSA. The CDR3 totals 14 residues. Trimming cost V 1 base and J 3 bases, with 9 bases left between them.

The chain couples TRBV7-9 to TRBJ2-5; 9 nucleotides align to TRBD1. CDR1 and CDR2 from the germline V gene are SEHNR and FQNEAQ (reference sequence). The CDR3 contains 16 residues. The trim removed 4 bases at V and 2 bases at J, leaving 8 bases unmatched. Here the CDR3 reads CASSSKGQGIQETQYF. CDR3 nucleotides: TGTGCCAGCAGCTCCAAAGGACAGGGGATACAAGAGACCCAGTACTTC.

The chain employs TRBV7-3 and TRBJ2-1, with TRBD2 as a possible D gene (5 bases). The V gene's germline CDR1 is SGHTA and CDR2 FQGTGA. The CDR3 is 12 amino acids. V lost 4 bases, J lost 8 bases, and 9 bases lay in between. Here the CDR3 reads CASSSSGYEQFF. CDR3 DNA sequence: TGTGCCAGCAGCTCTTCGGGGTATGAGCAGTTCTTC.

The chain carries TRBV6-5 and TRBJ2-1; 9 positions agree with TRBD2. V gave up 6 bases and J gave up 4 bases; unmatched junction bases: 7. The germline V gene has CDR1 MNHEY and CDR2 SVGAGI. The CDR3 covers 15 residues. CDR3 in amino acids: CASRSTSGYYNEQFF. The DNA for the CDR3 is TGTGCCAGCAGATCGACTAGCGGCTATTACAATGAGCAGTTCTTC.

V and J are TRBV4-3 and TRBJ2-1; tentatively, D is TRBD2 (6 bases). CDR1 is LGHNA and CDR2 is YSLEER in the germline V gene. The CDR3 covers 16 residues. V lost 0 bases to trimming and J lost 5 bases, with 14 bases between them. In DNA form, the CDR3 reads TGCGCCAGCAGCCAAGATCCCCCAGGGAGGAACAATGAGCAGTTCTTC. Amino acid sequence: CASSQDPPGRNNEQFF.